One and the same sample provided the 24 T cell receptor beta chains below, sequenced in a study of blood T cell repertoires in COVID-19. The assay was immunoSEQ multiplex PCR, and TCRdb's table has in-frame clones only and misses some. The repertoire holds about 170,000 clones, 88% seen once, with over 2% in the top ten. Source material: peripheral blood. All receptors derive from a man aged 45-65 years who had recovered from COVID-19.

This chain joins TRBV11-2 and TRBJ1-6, with D possibly matching TRBD1 (5 bases). Trimming removed 2 bases from V and 8 bases from J, with 19 bases in between. This CDR3 spans 17 amino acids. Germline CDR1 reads SGHAT; CDR2 reads FQNNGV. CDR3 DNA sequence: TGTGCCAGCAGCTTAATCGTGATGGGCCGGGGGGATTCACCCCTCCACTTT. This translates into CASSLIVMGRGDSPLHF.

The chain couples TRBV5-1 to TRBJ2-7; TRBD2 agrees at 8 bases. The CDR3 has 16 amino acids. The V gene's germline CDR1 is SGHRS and CDR2 YFSETQ. V lost 3 bases and J lost 1; bases outside the gene matches: 9. This chain's CDR3 is CASSWTLAGGSYEQYF. CDR3 in DNA: TGCGCCAGCAGCTGGACCCTTGCGGGAGGTTCCTACGAGCAGTACTTC.

As to this clone: The junction shows a germline mismatch at one end, possibly a read error. J is TRBJ1-1 and V is TRBV7-8, with a tentative D call TRBD1 (5 bases). CDR3 size: 12 residues. Germline assignment: CDR1 SGHVS and CDR2 FQNEAQ. The CDR3 protein is CASSLRDSPTIF. CDR3 nucleotides: TGTGCCAGCAGCCTACGGGACTCTCCTACCATCTTT.

This chain uses TRBV9 with TRBJ1-2; TRBD1 matches at 8 bases. With V trimmed by 3 bases and J by 2 bases, 6 bases remained unmatched. The CDR3 loop spans 15 amino acids. Germline assignment: CDR1 SGDLS and CDR2 YYNGEE. CDR3 loop: CASSARTGSNYGYTF. CDR3 nucleotide sequence: TGTGCCAGCAGCGCCCGGACAGGGTCCAACTATGGCTACACCTTC.

Notes on this clone: Other DNA sequences within the sample encode an identical CDR3. The genes are TRBV29-1 and TRBJ1-2, with D uncertain. CDR3 size: 13 residues. The germline V and J ends were trimmed by 4 bases and 3 bases, with 12 bases remaining between them. CDR1 and CDR2 from the germline V gene are SQVTM and ANQGSEA. CDR3 residues: CSVGLGQDYGYTF. The DNA of the CDR3 is TGCAGCGTTGGACTAGGGCAGGACTATGGCTACACCTTC.

The rearrangement uses TRBV20-1 and TRBJ2-3, with D hard to call. V shed 3 bases and J shed 6 bases, with 13 bases lying between them. Germline values: CDR1 DFQATT, CDR2 SNEGSKA (reference sequence). The length of the CDR3 is 13 residues. In DNA, the CDR3 is TGCAGTGCTAGTCTCGTCGTTGAGGATACGCAGTATTTT. Its protein is CSASLVVEDTQYF.

This chain joins TRBV28 and TRBJ2-5, with 7 bases fitting TRBD1. This CDR3 is 16 amino acids long. Germline assignment: CDR1 MDHEN and CDR2 SYDVKM. J gave up 2 bases and V 4 bases, and 10 bases lay outside the gene matches. The CDR3 DNA reads as TGTGCCAGCAGTTATCTGATACAGGGGAGTCAAGAGACCCAGTACTTC. This encodes CASSYLIQGSQETQYF.

The rearrangement joins TRBV7-2 to TRBJ2-5, with TRBD1 matching over 10 bases. This CDR3 contains 14 residues. The germline gives CDR1 SGHTA, CDR2 FQGNSA. Trimming took 4 bases from V and 4 from J; bases not matched to a gene: 3. CDR3 protein: CASSSGQGVETQYF. In nucleotides, the CDR3 is TGTGCCAGCAGCTCCGGACAGGGGGTAGAGACCCAGTACTTC.

This clone was seen once. This chain uses TRBV27 with TRBJ1-6; 7 bases agree with TRBD1. V gave up 2 bases and J gave up 7 bases; unmatched junction bases: 5. The CDR3 extends over 15 amino acids. Germline values: CDR1 MNHEY, CDR2 SMNVEV (reference sequence). Here the CDR3 reads CASSLEVTGNSPLHF. DNA for the CDR3: TGTGCCAGCAGTTTAGAGGTGACAGGGAATTCACCCCTCCACTTT.

The chain combines TRBV19 with TRBJ2-2; D unclear. In germline, CDR1 is LNHDA, CDR2 SQIVND (reference sequence). Between the trimmed V and J ends, which lost 1 base and 7 bases, there was a span of 7 bases. The CDR3 extends over 13 amino acids. CDR3 bases: TGTGCCAGTAGTATAGGGGCCGGCGGGGAGCTGTTTTTT. Amino acid sequence: CASSIGAGGELFF.

The V call is TRBV6-4, the J call TRBJ1-2, with D possibly matching TRBD1 (5 bases). Germline V lookup: CDR1 MRHNA, CDR2 SNTAGT. The CDR3 is made up of 13 amino acids. Trimming removed 6 bases from V and 8 bases from J, with 16 bases in between. The CDR3 bases are TGTGCCAGCAGACCCGGACAAGATTGGGGCTACACCTTC. This gives the protein CASRPGQDWGYTF.

The rearrangement joins TRBV6-2 or TRBV6-3 to TRBJ1-4, with D tentatively TRBD1 (5 bases). The CDR3 covers 14 residues. V lost 4 bases to trimming and J lost 3 bases, with 9 bases between them. Germline V gene lookup returns CDR1 MNHEY and CDR2 SVGEGT. CDR3 loop: CASSFPGPNEKLFF. CDR3 in DNA: TGTGCCAGCAGTTTCCCAGGGCCTAATGAAAAACTGTTTTTT.

J is TRBJ1-5 and V is TRBV28; possibly TRBD1 for D (5 bases). This CDR3 comprises 15 residues. From germline, CDR1 is MDHEN and CDR2 SYDVKM. The ends were cut back, 5 bases at V and 2 bases at J, with 13 bases in the middle. The DNA of the CDR3 is TGTGCCAGCAGTATCAGGGCGGGGGGCAATCAGCCCCAGCATTTT. Translation: CASSIRAGGNQPQHF.

The J gene is TRBJ2-7, the V gene TRBV12-2; the DNA was not used to check the table's D call, TRBD1. TRBV12-2 represents a pseudogene. The CDR3 spans 15 residues. CDR3 protein: CASRLEVDRPYEQYF. For the CDR3, the DNA is TGTGCAAGTCGCTTAGAAGTGGACAGACCTTACGAGCAGTACTTC.

V gene TRBV7-3 combines with J gene TRBJ2-7; 9 nucleotides align to TRBD1. V was pared by 1 base and J by 9 bases, with 10 bases of the junction left unmatched. CDR3 length: 15 amino acids. Germline V gives CDR1 SGHTA, CDR2 FQGTGA. The CDR3 bases are TGTGCCAGCAGCTTAATGCCGGGACAGGGTTTAGTGCAGTACTTC. As protein: CASSLMPGQGLVQYF.

V usage is TRBV29-1 and J usage is TRBJ2-1; 8 bases match TRBD2. There are 16 residues in the CDR3. V was clipped by 6 bases and J by 8 bases; unmatched bases: 18. Germline V lookup: CDR1 SQVTM, CDR2 ANQGSEA. For the CDR3, the DNA is TGCAGCGTAATCCCCCGAAGACGGGAGGGCCCAGATGAGCAGTTCTTC. This gives the protein CSVIPRRREGPDEQFF.

This chain joins TRBV5-4 and TRBJ2-2, with D tentatively TRBD2 (5 bases). V was cut by 1 base and J by 7 bases, with 17 bases left in between. Germline CDR1 and CDR2: SGHNT and YYREEE (reference sequence). The CDR3 consists of 16 residues. CDR3 nucleotides: TGTGCCAGCAGCTTGACGACTACCCCGATGGGCGGGGAGCTGTTTTTT. It encodes CASSLTTTPMGGELFF. Supplemented by reference TRBV5-4 and TRBJ2-2, the full variable domain reads ETGVTQSPTHLIKTRGQQVTLRCSSQSGHNTVSWYQQALGQGPQFIFQYYREEENGRGNFPPRFSGLQFPNYSSELNVNALELDDSALYLCASSLTTTPMGGELFFGEGSRLTVL.

The chain joins TRBV9 to TRBJ2-7; 8 bases are shared with TRBD2. The V segment lost 0 bases and the J segment 2 bases; nucleotides outside the gene matches: 7. The CDR3 is 16 amino acids. Per the germline V gene, CDR1 is SGDLS and CDR2 is YYNGEE. CDR3: CASSVATGGPPYEQYF. In DNA, the CDR3 is TGTGCCAGCAGCGTAGCTACGGGGGGGCCCCCCTACGAGCAGTACTTC.

This clone was observed a few times. The chain recombines TRBV19 with TRBJ1-4; TRBD1 is a possible D gene (6 bases). CDR1 LNHDA and CDR2 SQIVND come from the germline V gene (reference sequence). The CDR3 is 15 amino acids. V dropped 5 bases and J dropped 4 bases, with 14 bases sitting between them. Here the CDR3 reads CASSPGQLDNEKLFF. In nucleotides, the CDR3 is TGTGCCAGTAGTCCCGGACAGTTGGATAATGAAAAACTGTTTTTT. Combining the CDR3 with reference TRBV19 and TRBJ1-4 gives the whole variable domain DGGITQSPKYLFRKEGQNVTLSCEQNLNHDAMYWYRQDPGQGLRLIYYSQIVNDFQKGDIAEGYSVSREKKESFPLTVTSAQKNPTAFYLCASSPGQLDNEKLFFGSGTQLSVL.

This clone came up once. This rearrangement joins TRBV6-5 to TRBJ1-2; possibly TRBD1 for D (6 bases). The germline CDR1 and CDR2 sequences are MNHEY and SVGAGI. The CDR3 totals 15 residues. V lost 2 bases and J lost 4, with 14 bases in between. The CDR3 coding sequence is TGTGCCAGCAGTTACACGGGGGGCGCCGGCTATGGCTACACCTTC. This translates into CASSYTGGAGYGYTF.

The V call is TRBV15, the J call TRBJ1-1; TRBD1 might be the D (5 bases). Germline V gives CDR1 LNHNV, CDR2 YYDKDF (reference sequence). V lost 0 bases to trimming and J lost 1 base, with 9 bases between them. This CDR3 is built from 15 residues. The CDR3 is CATSRDPGGNTEAFF. CDR3 in DNA: TGTGCCACCAGCAGAGATCCGGGGGGGAACACTGAAGCTTTCTTT.

The chain recombines TRBV11-2 with TRBJ2-3; 8 bases map to TRBD2. This CDR3 comprises 16 residues. Trimming removed 3 bases from V and 5 bases from J; junction bases left unmatched: 10. CDR1 and CDR2 (germline): SGHAT, FQNNGV. The CDR3 region is CASSFSSGGPIDTQYF. CDR3 DNA sequence: TGTGCCAGCAGCTTTTCGTCGGGGGGGCCCATAGATACGCAGTATTTT.

This chain uses TRBV5-1 with TRBJ2-1, with 14 nucleotides matching TRBD2. Germline V lookup: CDR1 SGHRS, CDR2 YFSETQ. The CDR3 has 16 residues. V lost 3 bases to trimming and J lost 3 bases; unmatched junction nucleotides: 2. The CDR3 here is CASSWGLAGDYNEQFF. The CDR3 DNA reads as TGCGCCAGCAGCTGGGGACTAGCGGGAGACTACAATGAGCAGTTCTTC.

The chain has TRBV5-1 and TRBJ1-4, with D possibly matching TRBD1 (6 bases). This CDR3 spans 13 amino acids. V was shortened by 4 bases and J by 8 bases, with 12 bases between the two germline ends. CDR1 and CDR2 (germline): SGHRS, YFSETQ. The chain's CDR3 is CASSPTGREKLFF. For the CDR3, the DNA is TGCGCCAGCAGCCCGACAGGTCGGGAAAAACTGTTTTTT.